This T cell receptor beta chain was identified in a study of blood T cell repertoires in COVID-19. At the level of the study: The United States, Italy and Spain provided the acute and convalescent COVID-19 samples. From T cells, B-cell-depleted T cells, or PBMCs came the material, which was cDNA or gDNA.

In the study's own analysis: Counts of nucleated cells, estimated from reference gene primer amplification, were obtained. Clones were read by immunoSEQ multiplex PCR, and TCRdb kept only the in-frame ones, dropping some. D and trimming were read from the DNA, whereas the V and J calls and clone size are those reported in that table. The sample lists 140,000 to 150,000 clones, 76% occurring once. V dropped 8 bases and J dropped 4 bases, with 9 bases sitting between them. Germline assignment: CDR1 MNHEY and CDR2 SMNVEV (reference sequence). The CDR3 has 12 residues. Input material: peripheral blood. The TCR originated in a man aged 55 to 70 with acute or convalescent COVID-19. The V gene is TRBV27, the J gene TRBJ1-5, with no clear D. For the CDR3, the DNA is TGTGCCAGCCGGGGATTGAATCAGCCCCAGCATTTT. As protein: CASRGLNQPQHF.